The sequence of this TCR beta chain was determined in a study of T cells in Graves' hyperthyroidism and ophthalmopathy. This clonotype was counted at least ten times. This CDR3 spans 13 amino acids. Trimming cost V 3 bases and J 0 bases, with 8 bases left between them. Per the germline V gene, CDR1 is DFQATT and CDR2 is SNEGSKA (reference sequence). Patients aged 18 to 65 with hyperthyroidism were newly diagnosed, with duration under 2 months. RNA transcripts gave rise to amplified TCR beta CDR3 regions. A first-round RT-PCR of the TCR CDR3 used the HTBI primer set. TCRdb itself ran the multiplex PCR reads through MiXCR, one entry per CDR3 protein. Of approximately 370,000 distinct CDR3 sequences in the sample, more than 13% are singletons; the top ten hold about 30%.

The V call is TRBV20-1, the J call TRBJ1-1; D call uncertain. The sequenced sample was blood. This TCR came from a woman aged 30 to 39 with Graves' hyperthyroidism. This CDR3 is CSASQTLNTEAFF. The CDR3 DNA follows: TGCAGTGCTAGCCAGACCTTGAACACTGAAGCTTTCTTT.